A selection of T cell receptor beta chains follows, all from one sample in a study of shared T cell receptors in the human thymus. Assay used: immunoSEQ multiplex PCR; TCRdb lists only in-frame clones, some missing. The sample comprises roughly 660,000 clones, 70% to 90% of which are singletons, and 0.0095% to 0.011% rests with the top ten. The data were also submitted as part of a second study, on human thymus T cells.

Input material: thymocytes. The receptors were sampled from a boy younger than two with a congenital heart defect. The CDR3 runs from the conserved cysteine through the conserved F or W. The order of the fields is D gene, J gene, V gene, CDR3 protein, CDR3 DNA. The D gene is left open where the match is weak.

>-|TRBJ2-7|TRBV27
CASSGMGLTGYEQYF
TGTGCCAGCAGTGGGATGGGCCTCACAGGGTACGAGCAGTACTTC
>TRBD1|TRBJ1-1|TRBV5-5
CASSWGQTGAEAFF
TGTGCCAGCAGCTGGGGACAGACCGGCGCTGAAGCTTTCTTT
>TRBD2|TRBJ2-5|TRBV25-1
CASSESPGLAGGKTQYF
TGTGCCAGCAGTGAATCCCCGGGACTAGCGGGTGGGAAGACCCAGTACTTC
>TRBD2|TRBJ2-1|TRBV28
CASSLEGRASGHNEQFF
TGTGCCAGCAGTTTAGAAGGGAGGGCTAGCGGGCACAATGAGCAGTTCTTC
>TRBD2|TRBJ2-1|TRBV7-2
CASSFTGGTYNEQFF
TGTGCCAGCAGCTTCACGGGGGGGACGTACAATGAGCAGTTCTTC
>-|TRBJ2-7|TRBV29-1
CSVAWQGGYEQYF
TGCAGCGTTGCCTGGCAGGGTGGCTACGAGCAGTACTTC
>-|TRBJ1-2|TRBV7-8
CASSLDLTGTNYGYTF
TGTGCCAGCAGCTTAGACCTAACAGGGACCAACTATGGCTACACCTTC
>TRBD2|TRBJ2-1|TRBV5-4
CASSLAREKSGSGEQFF
TGTGCCAGCAGCTTGGCCAGGGAGAAAAGCGGGAGTGGTGAGCAGTTCTTC
>-|TRBJ1-2|TRBV4-3
CASSQDPGPDYGYTF
TGCGCCAGCAGCCAAGATCCAGGGCCTGACTATGGCTACACCTTC
>-|TRBJ2-6|TRBV7-2
CASSLAFKLVGPSGANVLTF
TGTGCCAGCAGCTTAGCCTTCAAGCTTGTTGGTCCCTCTGGGGCCAACGTCCTGACTTTC
>-|TRBJ1-5|TRBV19
CASSINPGQSHSNQPQHF
TGTGCCAGTAGTATCAACCCTGGACAGAGCCATAGCAATCAGCCCCAGCATTTT
>-|TRBJ2-1|TRBV2
CASTLGGGSSSYNEQFF
TGTGCCAGCACCCTAGGGGGGGGGTCGAGCTCCTACAATGAGCAGTTCTTC